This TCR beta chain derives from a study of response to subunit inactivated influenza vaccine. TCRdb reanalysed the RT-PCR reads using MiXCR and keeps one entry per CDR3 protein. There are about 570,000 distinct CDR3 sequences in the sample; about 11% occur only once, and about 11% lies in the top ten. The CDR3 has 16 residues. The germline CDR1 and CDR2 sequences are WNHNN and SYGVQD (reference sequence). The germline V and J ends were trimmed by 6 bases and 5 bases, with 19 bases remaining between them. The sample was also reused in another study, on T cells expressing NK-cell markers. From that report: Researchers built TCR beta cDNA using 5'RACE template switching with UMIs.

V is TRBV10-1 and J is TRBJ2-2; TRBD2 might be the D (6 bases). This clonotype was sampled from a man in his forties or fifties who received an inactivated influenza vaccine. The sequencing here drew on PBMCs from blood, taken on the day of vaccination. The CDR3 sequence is CASRASAGEPTGELFF. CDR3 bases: TGCGCCAGCAGAGCTAGCGCCGGGGAACCTACCGGGGAGCTGTTTTTT.